The 7 T cell receptor beta chains below were found in one sample sequenced in a study of blood T cell repertoires in COVID-19. Clones were sequenced by immunoSEQ multiplex PCR, and TCRdb holds only the in-frame ones, with some missing. The sample holds about 86,000 clones, approximately 79% seen once. Sequences were obtained from peripheral blood. The receptors originated from an older man with acute or convalescent COVID-19.

V usage is TRBV5-4 and J usage is TRBJ1-1, with 12 nucleotides matching TRBD1. CDR1 and CDR2 (germline): SGHNT, YYREEE (reference sequence). J gave up 4 bases and V 5 bases, and 9 bases lay outside the gene matches. The CDR3 extends over 16 amino acids. The CDR3 nucleotides read TGTGCCAGCAGAGGGGGGGACAGGGGGCCGGGCACTGAAGCTTTCTTT. Encoded protein: CASRGGDRGPGTEAFF.

This chain connects TRBV4-1 to TRBJ2-1; the D gene is possibly TRBD1 (5 bases). Germline V gene data show CDR1 as MGHRA and CDR2 as YSYEKL. This CDR3 has 15 amino acids. Between the trimmed V and J ends, which lost 1 base and 5 bases, there was a span of 12 bases. The CDR3 sequence: CASSQAVLGDNEQFF. DNA of the CDR3: TGCGCCAGCAGCCAAGCTGTGCTAGGGGACAATGAGCAGTTCTTC.

This chain uses TRBV5-1 with TRBJ2-4; D remains unclear. The CDR3 has 16 residues. Germline loops: CDR1 SGHRS, CDR2 YFSETQ. V dropped 0 bases and J dropped 0 bases, with 10 bases sitting between them. The CDR3 region is CASSLGSLLAKNIQYF. In nucleotides, the CDR3 is TGCGCCAGCAGCTTGGGGTCTCTACTAGCCAAAAACATTCAGTACTTC.

V is TRBV5-5 and J is TRBJ1-1; TRBD1 agrees at 7 bases. Germline CDR1 and CDR2: SGHKS and YYEKEE (reference sequence). The trim removed 4 bases at V and 2 bases at J, leaving 5 bases unmatched. The CDR3 has 14 residues. The CDR3 DNA reads as TGTGCCAGCAGCCGCGGACAGGCCAACACTGAAGCTTTCTTT. Translating it yields CASSRGQANTEAFF.

The CDR3 region has the DNA TGTGCCAGCTCAACAGGGACAGATTCCTACGAGCAGTACTTC. It yields the protein CASSTGTDSYEQYF. The chain recombines TRBV18 with TRBJ2-7; 7 nucleotides line up with TRBD1. Unmatched junction bases numbered 5, after V lost 5 bases and J lost 1 base. The germline gives CDR1 KGHSH, CDR2 LQKENI. The length of the CDR3 is 14 residues.

The genes are TRBV2 and TRBJ1-2; TRBD1 might be the D (5 bases). The CDR3 length is 13 residues. Trimming stripped 6 bases from V and 4 bases from J, with 12 bases between. Germline CDR1 SNHLY, CDR2 FYNNEI. The CDR3 DNA reads TGTGCCAGCAGCGCGGACATGAGCTATGGCTACACCTTC. It encodes CASSADMSYGYTF. The variable domain in full, completed from reference TRBV2 and TRBJ1-2, reads EPEVTQTPSHQVTQMGQEVILRCVPISNHLYFYWYRQILGQKVEFLVSFYNNEISEKSEIFDDQFSVERPDGSNFTLKIRSTKLEDSAMYFCASSADMSYGYTFGSGTRLTVV.

This chain uses TRBV19 with TRBJ1-5; no clear D. CDR3 length: 12 residues. The germline V gene has CDR1 LNHDA and CDR2 SQIVND (reference sequence). V gave up 6 bases and J gave up 3 bases, with 6 bases separating them. This CDR3 is CASRRYNQPQHF. DNA for the CDR3: TGTGCCAGTAGGCGCTACAATCAGCCCCAGCATTTT.